This passage covers 21 T cell receptor beta chains from one sample sequenced in a study of human T cells and chemical hapten exposure. TCRdb processed the 5' RACE reads anew with MiXCR; each CDR3 protein has one entry. Among about 110,000 distinct CDR3 sequences, roughly 18% were seen once, and the ten largest hold about 3%. Someone pulled total RNA out of unfractionated whole blood. The receptors come from a human donor in good health.

This clonotype came up many times. This chain uses TRBV20-1 with TRBJ2-7; 13 nucleotides align to TRBD2. V lost 6 bases to trimming and J lost 1 base; unmatched junction nucleotides: 6. CDR1 DFQATT and CDR2 SNEGSKA come from the germline V gene (reference sequence). This CDR3 is 15 amino acids long. The CDR3 sequence: CSAIGLAGASYEQYF. CDR3 in DNA: TGCAGTGCGATCGGACTAGCGGGAGCATCCTACGAGCAGTACTTC.

The chain joins TRBV7-2 to TRBJ1-1, with no clear D. The CDR3 totals 12 residues. The germline gives CDR1 SGHTA, CDR2 FQGNSA. Between the trimmed V and J ends, which lost 3 bases and 5 bases, there was a span of 7 bases. The CDR3 protein is CASSFVGTEAFF. CDR3 nucleotide sequence: TGTGCCAGCAGCTTTGTGGGGACTGAAGCTTTCTTT.

V gene TRBV28 combines with J gene TRBJ2-7, with 7 bases matching TRBD2. This CDR3 has 16 amino acids. Germline CDR1 and CDR2: MDHEN and SYDVKM. The junction had 13 bases not matched to a gene; V was cut back by 6 bases and J by 2 bases. CDR3 loop: CASSLGRGGLTYEQYF. For the CDR3, the DNA is TGTGCCAGCAGCCTAGGGCGGGGAGGGCTGACCTACGAGCAGTACTTC.

The genes are TRBV4-1 and TRBJ2-1, with 7 bases lining up with TRBD1. The CDR3 loop spans 17 amino acids. J lost 0 bases, V lost 1 base, and 6 bases had no gene match. Germline CDR1 MGHRA, CDR2 YSYEKL. As DNA, the CDR3 is TGCGCCAGCAGCCAAGTGGGACGACAGGGCTCCTACAATGAGCAGTTCTTC. Protein sequence: CASSQVGRQGSYNEQFF.

The chain employs TRBV7-2 and TRBJ2-7; D is unresolved. This CDR3 region has 11 residues. CDR1 and CDR2 (germline): SGHTA, FQGNSA. The ends were cut back, 4 bases at V and 3 bases at J, with 4 bases in the middle. The CDR3 protein is CASSSHYEQYF. In nucleotides, the CDR3 is TGTGCCAGCAGCTCCCACTACGAGCAGTACTTC.

The chain combines TRBV28 with TRBJ2-7, with D perhaps TRBD2 (6 bases). V lost 11 bases and J 6 bases, leaving 23 bases between the germline ends. The CDR3 is 14 amino acids. Germline V CDR1 and CDR2: MDHEN, SYDVKM. This chain's CDR3 is CAVRAGGNRGEQYF. The CDR3, as DNA: TGTGCCGTTAGAGCGGGTGGAAATCGCGGCGAGCAGTACTTC. The full variable domain, its missing parts supplied by reference TRBV28 and TRBJ2-7, is DVKVTQSSRYLVKRTGEKVFLECVQDMDHENMFWYRQDPGLGLRLIYFSYDVKMKEKGDIPEGYSVSREKKERFSLILESASTNQTSMYLCAVRAGGNRGEQYFGPGTRLTVT.

This clonotype was detected a few times. The chain combines TRBV18 with TRBJ1-1; D uncertain. The length of the CDR3 is 13 residues. Trimming took off 6 bases at V and 1 base at J, with 9 bases between the two ends. Germline V gene lookup returns CDR1 KGHSH and CDR2 LQKENI. DNA for the CDR3: TGTGCCAGCTCGGTGGGCAGGAACACTGAAGCTTTCTTT. Its translation is CASSVGRNTEAFF.

On this clonotype: Compared with germline, one end of the junction differs, possibly owing to a read error. This chain links TRBV7-7 with TRBJ1-4; D ambiguous. Per germline, CDR1 SSHAT and CDR2 FNYEAQ (reference sequence). This CDR3 is built from 13 residues. CDR3 sequence (DNA): TGTGCTAGCAGCCGCCGTCGGGATGAAAAACTGTTTTTT. As protein: CASSRRRDEKLFF.

There are a few counts of this clonotype. The gene calls are TRBV4-1 and TRBJ2-5; 16 positions agree with TRBD2. J was trimmed by 2 bases and V by 8 bases; bases with no gene match: 5. In germline, CDR1 is MGHRA, CDR2 YSYEKL. The CDR3 spans 16 residues. For the CDR3, the DNA is TGCGCCAGCGGAGCGGGACTAGCGGGAGGGCAAGAGACCCAGTACTTC. The encoded protein is CASGAGLAGGQETQYF.

A remark on this clonotype: Germline and junction disagree at one end, which may indicate a read error. The chain carries TRBV18 and TRBJ2-2; weak D call: TRBD2 (6 bases). Per germline, CDR1 KGHSH and CDR2 LQKENI. The CDR3 runs 19 residues. The CDR3 protein is CTSSPPGLGAEKNTGELFF. The CDR3 DNA reads TGTACCAGCTCACCCCCGGGACTGGGTGCGGAGAAGAACACCGGGGAGCTGTTTTTT.

In its sample, this clonotype was seen a few times. This chain connects TRBV4-1 to TRBJ2-1; D gene ambiguous. The length of the CDR3 is 16 residues. The V end lost 0 bases, the J end lost 0 bases, and 9 bases lay between the germline ends. Germline loops: CDR1 MGHRA, CDR2 YSYEKL. CDR3 in DNA: TGCGCCAGCAGCCAAGATTTGGATAGCTCCTACAATGAGCAGTTCTTC. It codes for CASSQDLDSSYNEQFF.

J is TRBJ2-3 and V is TRBV7-9; D remains unclear. The V end lost 5 bases, the J end lost 4 bases, and 19 bases lay between the germline ends. CDR1 is SEHNR, CDR2 FQNEAQ, per germline (reference sequence). The CDR3 totals 16 residues. The CDR3 sequence is CASSPIEGPLPDTQYF. CDR3 DNA: TGTGCCAGCAGCCCCATAGAAGGACCGCTACCAGATACGCAGTATTTT.

This clonotype has just a few counts. This chain uses TRBV9 with TRBJ1-2; unclear D gene. V gave up 2 bases and J gave up 4 bases, with 6 bases separating them. Germline V gene data show CDR1 as SGDLS and CDR2 as YYNGEE. CDR3 size: 12 residues. CDR3 sequence: CASSVGGYGYTF. The DNA of the CDR3 is TGTGCCAGCAGCGTTGGAGGCTATGGCTACACCTTC.

This clonotype was picked up a small number of times. V gene TRBV6-5 combines with J gene TRBJ2-7; 10 bases align to TRBD1. Looked up from germline, CDR1 is MNHEY and CDR2 is SVGAGI. Unmatched junction bases numbered 6, after V lost 6 bases and J lost 4 bases. This CDR3 region has 14 residues. The CDR3 sequence: CASRPGQGTYEQYF. DNA for the CDR3: TGTGCCAGCAGGCCGGGACAGGGGACATACGAGCAGTACTTC.

The sample holds a few counts of this clonotype. The rearrangement uses TRBV7-9 and TRBJ1-3; tentatively, D is TRBD1 (5 bases). Trimming took 6 bases from V and 3 from J, leaving 12 bases between them. The CDR3 extends over 14 amino acids. Per the germline V gene, CDR1 is SEHNR and CDR2 is FQNEAQ (reference sequence). The CDR3 region is CASREDRSGNTIYF. CDR3 sequence (DNA): TGTGCCAGCAGAGAAGACAGAAGTGGAAACACCATATATTTT.

The chain joins TRBV25-1 to TRBJ2-7; D perhaps matches TRBD2 (5 bases). Per germline, CDR1 MGHDK and CDR2 SYGVNS. V was clipped by 6 bases and J by 6 bases, with 21 bases between them. The CDR3 is made up of 15 amino acids. This CDR3 is CASSRPGRRHGEQYF. The CDR3 DNA reads TGTGCCAGCAGCCGGCCGGGGAGACGGCACGGCGAGCAGTACTTC.

The chain couples TRBV29-1 to TRBJ1-2, with TRBD1 identical over 7 bases. Looked up from germline, CDR1 is SQVTM and CDR2 is ANQGSEA. This CDR3 comprises 14 residues. Trimming cost V 4 bases and J 3 bases; bases outside gene matches: 8. The CDR3 DNA sequence: TGCAGCGTTGTAGTAGGGGGCTCTTACTATGGCTACACCTTC. Translation gives CSVVVGGSYYGYTF.

Only a few counts were recorded for this clonotype. The V call is TRBV4-1, the J call TRBJ1-2; the D is unclear. V gave up 0 bases and J gave up 8 bases, with 13 bases separating them. There are 14 residues in the CDR3. Germline V gene data show CDR1 as MGHRA and CDR2 as YSYEKL. DNA for the CDR3: TGCGCCAGCAGCCAAGAGTCCCCCGGCTGGGGCTACACCTTC. Translation gives CASSQESPGWGYTF.

This chain joins TRBV18 and TRBJ2-3; no clear D gene. Germline CDR1 KGHSH, CDR2 LQKENI. V was shortened by 3 bases and J by 7 bases, with 11 bases between the two germline ends. The CDR3 totals 13 residues. Here the CDR3 DNA reads TGTGCCAGCTCACCCCCTCCAGGCTATACGCAGTATTTT. It yields the protein CASSPPPGYTQYF.

The chain recombines TRBV20-1 with TRBJ2-3; 7 bases agree with TRBD2. The germline CDR1 and CDR2 sequences are DFQATT and SNEGSKA (reference sequence). The V gene end was trimmed by 3 bases and the J gene end by 2 bases; junction bases not matched to a gene: 8. The CDR3 consists of 15 residues. CDR3 residues: CSAREPSGYTDTQYF. The CDR3 DNA reads as TGCAGTGCTAGGGAGCCTAGCGGATACACAGATACGCAGTATTTT.

This clonotype turned up a few times. V usage is TRBV7-9 and J usage is TRBJ1-2, with D maybe TRBD1 (5 bases). CDR3 length equals 16 residues. V was cut by 1 base and J by 3 bases, with 15 bases left in between. Per germline, CDR1 SEHNR and CDR2 FQNEAQ (reference sequence). This CDR3 reads CASSLVSRATYYGYTF. The CDR3 DNA reads TGTGCCAGCAGCTTAGTTTCCAGGGCTACCTACTATGGCTACACCTTC.